Below, 27 T cell receptor beta chains from the same sample are listed, as sequenced in a study of graft-versus-host responses after intestinal transplantation. Graft-derived tissue was subjected to processing to liberate intraepithelial and lamina propria lymphocytes. The protocol was immunoSEQ multiplex PCR, while the TCRdb copy is restricted to in-frame clones and leaves out a portion. The data contain 20,000 to 25,000 clones, 70% to 80% of them seen just once; the ten biggest clones take up about 3%. The material was ileum tissue, obtained 12 days after intestinal transplant. These receptors all come from a human patient who received an intestinal transplant, so some T cells may come from the graft donor.

This clone came up once. The chain uses TRBV4-1 and TRBJ2-5; the D gene is possibly TRBD2 (7 bases). The CDR3 runs to 17 residues. Trimming removed 1 base from V and 1 base from J, with 16 bases in between. CDR1 and CDR2 from the germline V gene are MGHRA and YSYEKL. The CDR3 loop is CASSQGGASGLQETQYF. CDR3 bases: TGCGCCAGCAGCCAAGGGGGGGCTAGCGGACTCCAAGAGACCCAGTACTTC.

This sequence joins TRBV2 and TRBJ1-5; the D is unclear. Germline loops: CDR1 SNHLY, CDR2 FYNNEI. The length of the CDR3 is 14 residues. Trimming pared 6 bases from V and 3 bases from J, leaving 12 bases between. The CDR3 spells CASREWQFNQPQHF. DNA of the CDR3: TGTGCCAGCAGGGAATGGCAGTTCAATCAGCCCCAGCATTTT.

The chain uses TRBV19 and TRBJ2-5, with 7 bases matching TRBD2. V was pared by 8 bases and J by 5 bases, with 5 bases of the junction left unmatched. Germline V gene data show CDR1 as LNHDA and CDR2 as SQIVND (reference sequence). This CDR3 has 12 amino acids. The chain's CDR3 is CASRDGGETQYF. In DNA form, the CDR3 reads TGTGCCAGTCGGGACGGGGGGGAGACCCAGTACTTC.

The rearrangement joins TRBV5-6 to TRBJ2-3; D possibly corresponds to TRBD2 (5 bases). This CDR3 spans 16 amino acids. Trimming took off 1 base at V and 6 bases at J, with 18 bases between the two ends. Germline loops: CDR1 SGHDT, CDR2 YYEEEE. CDR3 nucleotides: TGTGCCAGCAGCTTGTTCGGGGAGTTTGCCTGGGATACGCAGTATTTT. It specifies CASSLFGEFAWDTQYF.

This clone turned up a few times. This chain joins TRBV9 and TRBJ2-1; no clear D gene. Germline CDR1 reads SGDLS; CDR2 reads YYNGEE. Trimming removed 0 bases from V and 9 bases from J, with 7 bases in between. The CDR3 runs to 12 residues. Here the CDR3 DNA reads TGTGCCAGCAGCGTAGGCTCGAGTGAGCAGTTCTTC. It is translated as CASSVGSSEQFF.

V gene TRBV27 combines with J gene TRBJ2-1; 13 bases are shared with TRBD2. Germline V gene sequence: CDR1 MNHEY, CDR2 SMNVEV (reference sequence). V dropped 5 bases and J dropped 10; count of bases not matched to a gene: 5. This CDR3 is built from 14 residues. The CDR3 DNA follows: TGTGCCAGCAGTACCGGACTAGCGGGAGAAGAGCAGTTCTTC. It translates to CASSTGLAGEEQFF.

This clone is categorized as medium-sized. The chain joins TRBV29-1 to TRBJ2-7; no definite D call. V was shortened by 4 bases and J by 0 bases, with 7 bases between the two germline ends. CDR3 length: 12 amino acids. The germline V gene has CDR1 SQVTM and CDR2 ANQGSEA. CDR3 nucleotide sequence: TGCAGCGTTGTGGCTAGCTCCTACGAGCAGTACTTC. It translates to CSVVASSYEQYF.

Only a few counts were recorded for this clone. This sequence joins TRBV6-1 and TRBJ2-7, with 9 bases matching TRBD1. The CDR3 loop spans 14 amino acids. V was clipped by 7 bases and J by 4 bases; unmatched bases: 8. Germline CDR1 and CDR2: MNHNS and SASEGT. The CDR3 DNA reads TGTGCCAGCACCCGGACAGGGGAATTTTACGAGCAGTACTTC. Amino acids: CASTRTGEFYEQYF.

This chain uses TRBV9 with TRBJ2-3, with TRBD2 matching over 8 bases. The CDR3 contains 16 residues. V gave up 0 bases and J gave up 1 base; unmatched junction bases: 4. Germline CDR1 is SGDLS and CDR2 is YYNGEE. CDR3 amino acids: CASSVGRGAGTDTQYF. The CDR3 nucleotides are TGTGCCAGCAGCGTAGGGCGGGGGGCGGGCACAGATACGCAGTATTTT. Complete variable domain (other parts from reference TRBV9 and TRBJ2-3): DSGVTQTPKHLITATGQRVTLRCSPRSGDLSVYWYQQSLDQGLQFLIQYYNGEERAKGNILERFSAQQFPDLHSELNLSSLELGDSALYFCASSVGRGAGTDTQYFGPGTRLTVL.

This clone was seen just once. The genes are TRBV4-1 and TRBJ2-7; TRBD2 matches 7 bases. With 8 bases clipped from V and 1 base from J, the junction kept 5 bases outside the gene matches. The CDR3 runs 13 residues. The germline CDR1 and CDR2 sequences are MGHRA and YSYEKL. CDR3 protein: CASGTSVSYEQYF. The CDR3 nucleotides are TGCGCCAGCGGTACTAGCGTTTCCTACGAGCAGTACTTC.

The chain uses TRBV9 and TRBJ2-3; perhaps TRBD2 as D (5 bases). Germline V gene data show CDR1 as SGDLS and CDR2 as YYNGEE. The length of the CDR3 is 13 residues. Deletions cut 4 bases from V and 10 bases from J, with 16 bases between. Here the CDR3 DNA reads TGTGCCAGCAGCCTCGGTGAGGGAGCACCGCAGTATTTT. Translated, it gives CASSLGEGAPQYF. The complete variable domain, with remaining parts taken from reference TRBV9 and TRBJ2-3, reads DSGVTQTPKHLITATGQRVTLRCSPRSGDLSVYWYQQSLDQGLQFLIQYYNGEERAKGNILERFSAQQFPDLHSELNLSSLELGDSALYFCASSLGEGAPQYFGPGTRLTVL.

In this sample, this clone turned up a few times. The CDR3, as DNA: TGCAGCGTGGCATCAAACTATGGCTACACCTTC. The encoded protein is CSVASNYGYTF. The chain is built from TRBV29-1 and TRBJ1-2; D is undetermined. The CDR3 extends over 11 amino acids. Germline V gene data show CDR1 as SQVTM and CDR2 as ANQGSEA. With 6 bases removed from V and 2 bases from J, the gap between germline ends came to 7 bases.

This chain uses TRBV4-3 with TRBJ2-7; 7 nucleotides match TRBD1. CDR1 LGHNA and CDR2 YSLEER come from the germline V gene. After removal of 4 bases from V and 7 bases from J, the junction contained 10 bases not matched to a gene. The CDR3 is made up of 14 amino acids. In nucleotides, the CDR3 is TGCGCCAGCAGCCGGACAGGCCTAGAATGGGAGCAGTACTTC. Translation gives CASSRTGLEWEQYF.

The V call is TRBV19, the J call TRBJ2-7, with 14 bases fitting TRBD2. The CDR3 is 15 residues long. With 3 bases clipped from V and 6 bases from J, the junction kept 4 bases outside the gene matches. Germline assignment: CDR1 LNHDA and CDR2 SQIVND (reference sequence). CDR3 amino acids: CASSIAGLAGVEQYF. The DNA of the CDR3 is TGTGCCAGTAGTATTGCGGGACTAGCGGGAGTCGAGCAGTACTTC.

The genes are TRBV7-2 and TRBJ2-7; a possible D gene is TRBD1 (6 bases). The CDR3 covers 14 residues. V lost 3 bases to trimming and J lost 5 bases, with 14 bases between them. In germline, CDR1 is SGHTA, CDR2 FQGNSA. The CDR3, as DNA: TGTGCCAGCAGCTTTATCGACAGGTTCAACGAGCAGTACTTC. It encodes CASSFIDRFNEQYF.

This chain uses TRBV7-8 with TRBJ2-7; 12 nucleotides match TRBD2. Trimming cost V 7 bases and J 3 bases; bases outside gene matches: 7. CDR1 and CDR2 from the germline V gene are SGHVS and FQNEAQ. The length of the CDR3 is 15 residues. CDR3 coding DNA: TGTGCCAGCACCCCGTCTAGCGGGAGGGTCTACGAGCAGTACTTC. It is translated as CASTPSSGRVYEQYF.

A few counts support this clone. The chain uses TRBV6-6 and TRBJ2-1; TRBD2 aligns across 9 bases. V trimming: 0 bases; J trimming: 5 bases; junction bases outside the gene matches: 2. Germline V gives CDR1 MNHNY, CDR2 SVGAGI (reference sequence). There are 15 residues in the CDR3. The CDR3: CASSYSSGRHNEQFF. In nucleotides, the CDR3 is TGTGCCAGCAGTTACTCTAGCGGGAGACACAATGAGCAGTTCTTC.

The CDR3 protein is CASSPPGGWQETQYF. CDR3 nucleotides: TGTGCCAGCAGCCCCCCCGGCGGGTGGCAAGAGACCCAGTACTTC. The V gene is TRBV11-1, the J gene TRBJ2-5; D is perhaps TRBD2 (5 bases). Trimming took off 5 bases at V and 2 bases at J, with 15 bases between the two ends. CDR3 size: 15 residues. Germline V lookup: CDR1 SGHAT, CDR2 FQDESV (reference sequence).

This clone has just one count. J is TRBJ2-7 and V is TRBV7-9; tentatively, D is TRBD2 (6 bases). The length of the CDR3 is 13 residues. Looked up from germline, CDR1 is SEHNR and CDR2 is FQNEAQ (reference sequence). V lost 1 base and J 4 bases, leaving 8 bases between the germline ends. The CDR3 region is CASSLVGGYEQYF. The CDR3 DNA follows: TGTGCCAGCAGCTTAGTCGGGGGATACGAGCAGTACTTC.

The rearrangement links TRBV7-2 to TRBJ1-1; D is undetermined. Germline values: CDR1 SGHTA, CDR2 FQGNSA. The CDR3 loop spans 13 amino acids. Trimming shortened V by 5 bases and J by 1 base, and 8 bases separated the two germline ends. DNA of the CDR3: TGTGCCAGCAGCCTGGAGCAGAACACTGAAGCTTTCTTT. Translation gives CASSLEQNTEAFF.

This chain links TRBV18 with TRBJ2-7, with TRBD2 matching over 7 bases. Trimming took 1 base from V and 0 from J; bases not matched to a gene: 6. CDR3 size: 16 residues. The V gene's germline CDR1 is KGHSH and CDR2 LQKENI. The CDR3 region has the DNA TGTGCCAGCTCACCACAGGGACTAACCAGCTCCTACGAGCAGTACTTC. This encodes CASSPQGLTSSYEQYF. The full variable domain, in which reference TRBV18 and TRBJ2-7 provide the parts outside the CDR3, is NAGVMQNPRHLVRRRGQEARLRCSPMKGHSHVYWYRQLPEEGLKFMVYLQKENIIDESGMPKERFSAEFPKEGPSILRIQQVVRGDSAAYFCASSPQGLTSSYEQYFGPGTRLTVT.

V is TRBV5-4 and J is TRBJ2-3; TRBD1 might be the D (6 bases). The CDR3 loop spans 17 amino acids. The V end lost 4 bases, the J end lost 5 bases, and 23 bases lay between the germline ends. The germline gives CDR1 SGHNT, CDR2 YYREEE (reference sequence). The CDR3 reads CASSPTTDRLDGDTQYF. In DNA form, the CDR3 reads TGTGCCAGCAGCCCAACCACCGACAGGCTCGATGGAGATACGCAGTATTTT.

The chain employs TRBV5-5 and TRBJ1-5; D perhaps matches TRBD1 (6 bases). V was shortened by 5 bases and J by 6 bases, with 15 bases between the two germline ends. The CDR3 consists of 14 residues. Germline CDR1 reads SGHKS; CDR2 reads YYEKEE (reference sequence). The CDR3 region is CASSARGNGQPQHF. The CDR3 bases are TGTGCCAGCAGTGCGAGGGGGAACGGTCAGCCCCAGCATTTT. The full variable domain, with the rest looked up from reference TRBV5-5 and TRBJ1-5, is DAGVTQSPTHLIKTRGQQVTLRCSPISGHKSVSWYQQVLGQGPQFIFQYYEKEERGRGNFPDRFSARQFPNYSSELNVNALLLGDSALYLCASSARGNGQPQHFGDGTRLSIL.

The genes are TRBV7-9 and TRBJ2-1; weak D call: TRBD1 (6 bases). CDR3 length: 15 amino acids. Trimming pared 5 bases from V and 3 bases from J, leaving 14 bases between. In germline, CDR1 is SEHNR, CDR2 FQNEAQ (reference sequence). As DNA, the CDR3 is TGTGCCAGCAGCCCTTCTGGGACAAACTACAATGAGCAGTTCTTC. This encodes CASSPSGTNYNEQFF.

This chain links TRBV10-2 with TRBJ2-7; D call uncertain. V dropped 2 bases and J dropped 3 bases, with 5 bases sitting between them. The CDR3 is made up of 12 amino acids. CDR1 and CDR2 (germline): WSHSY, SAAADI. The CDR3 DNA is TGCGCCAGCAGTGAGAGACACTACGAGCAGTACTTC. Residues: CASSERHYEQYF.

This clone is medium-sized by share. V usage is TRBV11-1 and J usage is TRBJ1-6, with 7 bases matching TRBD1. The CDR3 runs 14 residues. Germline lookup yields CDR1 SGHAT and CDR2 FQDESV (reference sequence). J was trimmed by 10 bases and V by 3 bases; bases with no gene match: 6. The CDR3 coding sequence is TGTGCCAGCAGCTTCGGGAGGGGGCAATCACCCCTCCACTTT. This sequence encodes CASSFGRGQSPLHF.

This clone was detected once. The J gene is TRBJ2-3, the V gene TRBV4-2; 10 bases are a match to TRBD2. This CDR3 spans 15 amino acids. Per the germline V gene, CDR1 is LGHNA and CDR2 is YNFKEQ. V was pared by 1 base and J by 4 bases, with 2 bases of the junction left unmatched. The CDR3 region has the DNA TGTGCCAGCAGCCAAGGAGCGGGGGGGTCAGATACGCAGTATTTT. This gives the protein CASSQGAGGSDTQYF.